The 24 T cell receptor beta chains in this list originate from one sample, sequenced in a study of OX40 agonist ivuxolimab in advanced cancers. TCRdb keeps only in-frame clones here, not all; method: immunoSEQ multiplex PCR. The sample yields roughly 25,000 clones, 65% to 80% seen once. The input for sequencing was CD4+ or CD8+ T cells sorted from blood, taken in a trial of the OX40 agonist ivuxolimab. These receptors originate from an adult with an advanced solid tumor such as melanoma, head and neck, liver or kidney cancer.

This rearrangement joins TRBV7-9 to TRBJ2-7, with 9 bases aligning to TRBD1. Germline lookup yields CDR1 SEHNR and CDR2 FQNEAQ (reference sequence). The CDR3 extends over 13 amino acids. V was pared by 6 bases and J by 2 bases, with 2 bases of the junction left unmatched. As DNA, the CDR3 is TGTGCCAGCAGGAGACAGGGGGCCTACGAGCAGTACTTC. Translated, it gives CASRRQGAYEQYF.

CDR3 sequence: CASSFDGGSSTDTQYF. The CDR3 DNA follows: TGTGCCAGCAGCTTCGACGGGGGCTCTAGCACAGATACGCAGTATTTT. The chain joins TRBV5-8 to TRBJ2-3; D may be TRBD1 or TRBD2 (6 bases each). Germline values: CDR1 SGHTS, CDR2 YDEGEE. The V and J ends lost 2 bases and 0 bases respectively, with 13 bases between them. The CDR3 is 16 residues long. The variable domain in full, completed from reference TRBV5-8 and TRBJ2-3, reads EAGVTQSPTHLIKTRGQQATLRCSPISGHTSVYWYQQALGLGLQFLLWYDEGEERNRGNFPPRFSGRQFPNYSSELNVNALELEDSALYLCASSFDGGSSTDTQYFGPGTRLTVL.

The gene calls are TRBV5-1 and TRBJ1-2; D call uncertain. The CDR3 contains 16 residues. The V end lost 0 bases, the J end lost 3 bases, and 15 bases lay between the germline ends. The V gene's germline CDR1 is SGHRS and CDR2 YFSETQ. CDR3 in amino acids: CASSLAAVVSDYGYTF. The CDR3 DNA sequence: TGCGCCAGCAGCTTGGCTGCGGTAGTGAGTGACTATGGCTACACCTTC.

This chain joins TRBV6-5 and TRBJ2-7; D is uncertain. There are 11 residues in the CDR3. V was shortened by 5 bases and J by 6 bases, with 8 bases between the two germline ends. CDR1 MNHEY and CDR2 SVGAGI come from the germline V gene. DNA for the CDR3: TGTGCCAGCAGTAAGGCAGGCGAGCAGTACTTC. Encoded protein: CASSKAGEQYF.

The chain couples TRBV5-4 to TRBJ2-5; TRBD2 agrees at 10 bases. Germline V gene lookup returns CDR1 SGHNT and CDR2 YYREEE (reference sequence). After removal of 5 bases from V and 7 bases from J, the junction contained 17 bases not matched to a gene. The CDR3 runs to 17 residues. The CDR3 coding sequence is TGTGCCAGCAGTTCGGGAATACAGCGGGGGGGCCCAGGGACCCAGTACTTC. This sequence encodes CASSSGIQRGGPGTQYF.

The chain has TRBV20-1 and TRBJ1-2; tentatively, D is TRBD1 (5 bases). Germline values: CDR1 DFQATT, CDR2 SNEGSKA (reference sequence). V dropped 3 bases and J dropped 4 bases, with 6 bases sitting between them. CDR3 length: 11 residues. The CDR3 spells CSARTVYGYTF. The CDR3 DNA sequence: TGCAGTGCTAGGACAGTCTATGGCTACACCTTC.

The rearrangement uses TRBV4-3 and TRBJ2-7; D uncertain. Trimming removed 0 bases at V and 7 bases at J, with 13 bases between. This CDR3 has 14 residues. Per germline, CDR1 LGHNA and CDR2 YSLEER. CDR3 DNA: TGCGCCAGCAGCCAAGATTTAAGACACCCAGAGCAGTACTTC. Amino acids: CASSQDLRHPEQYF.

The chain couples TRBV6-6 to TRBJ2-2; 7 bases agree with TRBD1. Unmatched junction bases numbered 12, after V lost 6 bases and J lost 5 bases. This CDR3 is built from 16 residues. Germline CDR1 is MNHNY and CDR2 is SVGAGI (reference sequence). CDR3 sequence reads: CASSQRGGAGTGELFF. CDR3 nucleotide sequence: TGTGCCAGCAGCCAGAGAGGGGGCGCTGGTACCGGGGAGCTGTTTTTT.

The chain employs TRBV7-3 and TRBJ2-1; 7 bases are shared with TRBD1. Germline loops: CDR1 SGHTA, CDR2 FQGTGA. Trimming removed 4 bases from V and 5 bases from J; junction bases left unmatched: 8. CDR3 length equals 15 residues. In nucleotides, the CDR3 is TGTGCCAGCAGCTCAACAGGGGTGGGTAACAATGAGCAGTTCTTC. Translation: CASSSTGVGNNEQFF.

The rearrangement uses TRBV27 and TRBJ1-2; 7 nucleotides align to TRBD1. The trim removed 6 bases at V and 8 bases at J, leaving 6 bases unmatched. The CDR3 is 12 amino acids. The germline V gene has CDR1 MNHEY and CDR2 SMNVEV (reference sequence). CDR3 residues: CASREQGRGYTF. CDR3 coding DNA: TGTGCCAGCAGGGAACAGGGGAGGGGCTACACCTTC.

The rearrangement uses TRBV9 and TRBJ2-3; 16 nucleotides agree with TRBD2. Germline values: CDR1 SGDLS, CDR2 YYNGEE. J gave up 5 bases and V 4 bases, and 7 bases lay outside the gene matches. The CDR3 has 17 residues. The CDR3 region is CASSFGTSGGVQDTQYF. In DNA form, the CDR3 reads TGTGCCAGCAGCTTTGGGACTAGCGGGGGGGTTCAAGATACGCAGTATTTT.

The chain uses TRBV7-8 and TRBJ2-5, with a possible D match to TRBD2 (6 bases). The germline gives CDR1 SGHVS, CDR2 FQNEAQ. Deletions cut 10 bases from V and 6 bases from J, with 15 bases between. This CDR3 region has 12 residues. In DNA form, the CDR3 reads TGTGCCACCAGGAGGGTGGAAAAGACCCAGTACTTC. Translating it yields CATRRVEKTQYF.

The V gene is TRBV2, the J gene TRBJ2-2; the D is unclear. Trimming shortened V by 6 bases and J by 1 base, and 9 bases separated the two germline ends. The CDR3 loop spans 14 amino acids. The V gene's germline CDR1 is SNHLY and CDR2 FYNNEI. DNA for the CDR3: TGTGCCAGCAGAATAGACGGGAACACCGGGGAGCTGTTTTTT. This encodes CASRIDGNTGELFF.

The chain joins TRBV19 to TRBJ1-1, with 10 bases that match TRBD1. Trimming took 3 bases from V and 4 from J; bases not matched to a gene: 8. This CDR3 is built from 16 residues. The germline gives CDR1 LNHDA, CDR2 SQIVND (reference sequence). The CDR3 DNA sequence: TGTGCCAGTAGTATTAAGACAGGGGGCCACAGCACTGAAGCTTTCTTT. This gives the protein CASSIKTGGHSTEAFF.

The rearrangement links TRBV6-5 to TRBJ1-3; D is uncertain. The CDR3 spans 15 residues. V was clipped by 5 bases and J by 0 bases, with 11 bases between them. Germline-derived CDR1 and CDR2 are MNHEY and SVGAGI. CDR3 protein: CASSPDGGSGNTIYF. Here the CDR3 DNA reads TGTGCCAGCAGTCCAGACGGCGGCTCTGGAAACACCATATATTTT.

This sequence joins TRBV5-1 and TRBJ2-7, with D hard to call. In germline, CDR1 is SGHRS, CDR2 YFSETQ. Trimming left V 5 bases short and J 7 bases short, with 13 bases between. The CDR3 consists of 12 residues. The CDR3 protein is CASSSPPREQYF. The CDR3 DNA is TGCGCCAGCAGTTCCCCCCCACGGGAGCAGTACTTC.

By sample share, this clone is medium-sized. Likely a read error: the CDR3 ends without its conserved phenylalanine or tryptophan. Because the CDR3's place on the DNA is in doubt, the DNA is left out and the CDR3 is given as listed by TCRdb. The chain carries TRBV4-1 and TRBJ1-2. Counting both end residues, the CDR3 totals 16 amino acids. Per the germline V gene, CDR1 is MGHRA and CDR2 is YSYEKL. CDR3 sequence: CASSQDPVSGRGTHFV.

V is TRBV5-1 and J is TRBJ2-7; D may be TRBD1 (5 bases). Trimming removed 0 bases at V and 7 bases at J, with 5 bases between. From germline, CDR1 is SGHRS and CDR2 YFSETQ. The length of the CDR3 is 11 residues. CDR3 sequence: CASSLEGEQYF. DNA for the CDR3: TGCGCCAGCAGCTTGGAGGGGGAGCAGTACTTC. Full variable domain (outside the CDR3, taken from reference TRBV5-1 and TRBJ2-7): KAGVTQTPRYLIKTRGQQVTLSCSPISGHRSVSWYQQTPGQGLQFLFEYFSETQRNKGNFPGRFSGRQFSNSRSEMNVSTLELGDSALYLCASSLEGEQYFGPGTRLTVT.

The V and J genes are TRBV19 and TRBJ2-6, with 8 bases lining up with TRBD1. V lost 8 bases and J lost 0; bases outside the gene matches: 9. The CDR3 length is 17 residues. Germline CDR1 LNHDA, CDR2 SQIVND (reference sequence). The CDR3 here is CASDRGGKSSGANVLTF. The CDR3 DNA is TGTGCCAGTGACAGGGGAGGTAAAAGCTCTGGGGCCAACGTCCTGACTTTC.

The chain links TRBV7-2 to TRBJ2-5; maybe TRBD2 (5 bases). V was cut by 4 bases and J by 7 bases, with 7 bases left in between. CDR3 length equals 11 residues. Germline loops: CDR1 SGHTA, CDR2 FQGNSA. CDR3 residues: CASSSAGTQYF. The CDR3 DNA reads as TGTGCCAGCAGCTCCGCGGGGACCCAGTACTTC.

This clone was seen more than once but under ten times. J is TRBJ2-1 and V is TRBV4-1, with TRBD2 matching over 15 bases. Germline CDR1 is MGHRA and CDR2 is YSYEKL. J was trimmed by 8 bases and V by 0 bases; bases with no gene match: 11. The CDR3 sequence is 19 residues long. The CDR3 spells CASSQEGWTSGGARDEQFF. The CDR3 coding sequence is TGCGCCAGCAGCCAAGAGGGGTGGACTAGCGGGGGGGCGAGAGATGAGCAGTTCTTC.

The chain employs TRBV5-4 and TRBJ2-7; D possibly matches TRBD1 or TRBD2 (5 bases each). V gave up 2 bases and J gave up 6 bases, with 12 bases separating them. Germline V gene data show CDR1 as SGHNT and CDR2 as YYREEE (reference sequence). This CDR3 contains 13 residues. The CDR3 DNA follows: TGTGCCAGCAGCTTCACGGGGCGCGGCGAGCAGTACTTC. Translated, it gives CASSFTGRGEQYF. Based on the CDR3 plus reference TRBV5-4 and TRBJ2-7, the full variable domain is ETGVTQSPTHLIKTRGQQVTLRCSSQSGHNTVSWYQQALGQGPQFIFQYYREEENGRGNFPPRFSGLQFPNYSSELNVNALELDDSALYLCASSFTGRGEQYFGPGTRLTVT.

J is TRBJ2-7 and V is TRBV7-9; possibly TRBD1 or TRBD2 for D (5 bases each). Looked up from germline, CDR1 is SEHNR and CDR2 is FQNEAQ (reference sequence). The CDR3 spans 15 residues. Deletions cut 1 base from V and 4 bases from J, with 14 bases between. CDR3: CASSLVQGEAYEQYF. As DNA, the CDR3 is TGTGCCAGCAGCTTAGTCCAGGGAGAGGCGTACGAGCAGTACTTC.

In this sample, this clone turned up a few times. The V call is TRBV11-1, the J call TRBJ1-2; D remains ambiguous. The CDR3 covers 12 residues. With 5 bases removed from V and 4 bases from J, the gap between germline ends came to 8 bases. CDR1 is SGHAT, CDR2 FQDESV, per germline (reference sequence). DNA of the CDR3: TGTGCCAGCAGCCCGGACGGCTATGGCTACACCTTC. Its protein product is CASSPDGYGYTF.